This passage covers 15 T cell receptor beta chains from one sample sequenced in a study of blood T cell repertoires in COVID-19. TCRdb keeps only in-frame clones here, not all; method: immunoSEQ multiplex PCR. The data hold about 240,000 clones, with 81% observed a single time. The sample taken for sequencing was peripheral blood. These receptors were obtained from an elderly woman with COVID-19, enrolled during active disease.

This chain links TRBV5-1 with TRBJ1-1, with no clear D. Trimming pared 0 bases from V and 2 bases from J, leaving 11 bases between. The CDR3 is 15 residues long. The germline V gene has CDR1 SGHRS and CDR2 YFSETQ. The CDR3 spells CASSLGAVLNTEAFF. In DNA, the CDR3 is TGCGCCAGCAGCTTGGGCGCAGTACTAAACACTGAAGCTTTCTTT.

This sequence joins TRBV18 and TRBJ2-1; a weak D match, TRBD1 (8 bases). Trimming left V 8 bases short and J 8 bases short, with 16 bases between. This CDR3 is 13 amino acids long. Germline V gene data show CDR1 as KGHSH and CDR2 as LQKENI. Here the CDR3 reads CASTGQGGDEQFF. For the CDR3, the DNA is TGTGCCAGCACTGGACAGGGAGGGGATGAGCAGTTCTTC.

V usage is TRBV4-2 and J usage is TRBJ2-7; 8 bases match TRBD2. The CDR3 loop spans 15 amino acids. Losses at the gene ends were 4 bases for V and 2 bases for J; bases not matched to a gene: 7. Germline V gene lookup returns CDR1 LGHNA and CDR2 YNFKEQ. CDR3 sequence reads: CASSPLAGNTYEQYF. The CDR3 DNA follows: TGTGCCAGCAGCCCCTTAGCGGGGAACACCTACGAGCAGTACTTC.

This chain uses TRBV5-1 with TRBJ1-2, with 10 bases identical to TRBD1. The CDR3 sequence is 15 residues long. CDR1 and CDR2 from the germline V gene are SGHRS and YFSETQ. The junction had 7 bases not matched to a gene; V was cut back by 5 bases and J by 3 bases. The CDR3 spells CASREGQGQYYGYTF. The DNA of the CDR3 is TGCGCCAGCAGAGAGGGACAGGGGCAATACTATGGCTACACCTTC.

This clone is a singleton in its sample. One end of the junction is discordant with germline, which a read error may explain. The V gene is TRBV7-7, the J gene TRBJ2-1; maybe TRBD1 (6 bases). The CDR3 consists of 14 residues. Germline V gives CDR1 SSHAT, CDR2 FNYEAQ (reference sequence). CDR3 sequence: CASTPGEPDNEQFF. CDR3 sequence (DNA): TGTGCTAGCACCCCAGGGGAACCTGACAATGAGCAGTTCTTC. The entire variable domain, with the rest obtained from reference TRBV7-7 and TRBJ2-1, is as follows: GAGVSQSPRYKVTKRGQDVTLRCDPISSHATLYWYQQALGQGPEFLTYFNYEAQPDKSGLPSDRFSAERPEGSISTLTIQRTEQRDSAMYRCASTPGEPDNEQFFGPGTRLTVL.

J is TRBJ1-5 and V is TRBV19; possibly TRBD1 for D (6 bases). V lost 7 bases and J lost 0, with 10 bases in between. The germline V gene encodes CDR1 LNHDA and CDR2 SQIVND (reference sequence). There are 14 residues in the CDR3. The CDR3, as DNA: TGTGCCAGTAACGACAGGCGTAGCAATCAGCCCCAGCATTTT. It translates to CASNDRRSNQPQHF.

The chain combines TRBV5-6 with TRBJ1-1, with 8 nucleotides matching TRBD1. The germline V gene has CDR1 SGHDT and CDR2 YYEEEE. This CDR3 region has 14 residues. Trimming took 5 bases from V and 5 from J; bases not matched to a gene: 8. CDR3 sequence (DNA): TGTGCCAGCAGACTGACAGGGGCGGGAACTGAAGCTTTCTTT. It is translated as CASRLTGAGTEAFF.

This clone has only a few counts. The chain recombines TRBV3-1 (or the pseudogene TRBV3-2) with TRBJ2-2; D gene uncertain. Germline CDR1 reads LGHDT; CDR2 reads YNNKEL (reference sequence). V was clipped by 4 bases and J by 1 base, with 7 bases between them. The CDR3 is 14 amino acids. In nucleotides, the CDR3 is TGTGCCAGCAGCCTTGGAGTGAACACCGGGGAGCTGTTTTTT. Translating gives CASSLGVNTGELFF.

A word on this clone: Other DNA sequences of this sample code for an identical CDR3. The CDR3 region is CATSGGWNQPQHF. CDR3 nucleotide sequence: TGTGCCACCAGTGGCGGTTGGAATCAGCCCCAGCATTTT. V gene TRBV24-1 combines with J gene TRBJ1-5; no reliable D call. CDR3 length equals 13 residues. V lost 5 bases and J lost 4, with 8 bases in between. Germline-derived CDR1 and CDR2 are KGHDR and SFDVKD.

V is TRBV5-4 and J is TRBJ2-3; 8 nucleotides agree with TRBD2. The CDR3 loop spans 18 amino acids. V shed 0 bases and J 5 bases; nucleotides not matched to a gene: 14. The V gene's germline CDR1 is SGHNT and CDR2 YYREEE (reference sequence). The CDR3 loop reads CASSLDYPLTGGQDTQYF. The CDR3 nucleotides read TGTGCCAGCAGCTTGGACTACCCTTTAACGGGGGGGCAAGATACGCAGTATTTT.

V usage is TRBV24-1 and J usage is TRBJ1-1; D perhaps matches TRBD1 (6 bases). Trimming removed 3 bases from V and 1 base from J, with 14 bases in between. Germline loops: CDR1 KGHDR, CDR2 SFDVKD. The CDR3 runs to 16 residues. This chain's CDR3 is CATSDPYLDRNTEAFF. CDR3 nucleotide sequence: TGTGCCACCAGTGATCCCTACCTGGACAGGAACACTGAAGCTTTCTTT.

The rearrangement joins TRBV19 to TRBJ1-2, with 12 bases that match TRBD1. CDR1 and CDR2 from the germline V gene are LNHDA and SQIVND (reference sequence). The CDR3 is 15 amino acids. Trimming took 2 bases from V and 7 from J; bases not matched to a gene: 5. The CDR3 bases are TGTGCCAGTAGTATAATGGGACAGGGGGCAATTGGCTACACCTTC. This codes for CASSIMGQGAIGYTF.

This clone was seen more than once but under ten times. The rearrangement joins TRBV3-1 (or the pseudogene TRBV3-2) to TRBJ1-6, with D perhaps TRBD1 (5 bases). Trimming stripped 3 bases from V and 7 bases from J, with 10 bases between. The CDR3 loop spans 14 amino acids. Germline CDR1 and CDR2: LGHDT and YNNKEL (reference sequence). The CDR3 here is CASSQTVLNSPLHF. The CDR3 DNA is TGTGCCAGCAGCCAGACAGTTCTAAATTCACCCCTCCACTTT.

The V and J genes are TRBV5-1 and TRBJ1-1, with unresolved D. The V end lost 4 bases, the J end lost 0 bases, and 16 bases lay between the germline ends. The CDR3 is 16 amino acids. Germline loops: CDR1 SGHRS, CDR2 YFSETQ. This chain's CDR3 is CASSPLLVSMNTEAFF. In nucleotides, the CDR3 is TGCGCCAGCAGCCCCCTTCTTGTCAGTATGAACACTGAAGCTTTCTTT.

V gene TRBV7-3 combines with J gene TRBJ2-1; 15 bases fit TRBD2. CDR1 is SGHTA and CDR2 is FQGTGA in the germline V gene. V shed 2 bases and J 7 bases; nucleotides not matched to a gene: 6. The CDR3 sequence is 17 residues long. In DNA form, the CDR3 reads TGTGCCAGCAGCTTACCGGGACTAGCGGGAGGACTAAATGAGCAGTTCTTC. This codes for CASSLPGLAGGLNEQFF.